These 16 T cell receptor beta chains were sequenced from one sample in a study of blood T cell repertoires in COVID-19. The repertoire was sequenced with immunoSEQ multiplex PCR; TCRdb's copy has only in-frame clones and lacks some. The data show some 400,000 clones, with 85% to 90% seen just once and around 1.1% held by the top ten. The sequencing sample was made of PBMCs or T cells enriched from blood (not recorded which). The receptors were sampled from a man aged 25-45 years who had recovered from COVID-19.

V and J are TRBV6-2 or TRBV6-3 and TRBJ2-5; D may be TRBD2 (5 bases). The V and J ends lost 5 bases and 6 bases respectively, with 16 bases between them. CDR1 and CDR2 from the germline V gene are MNHEY and SVGEGT. This CDR3 comprises 14 residues. CDR3 protein: CASSTGSLRQTQYF. The CDR3 coding sequence is TGTGCCAGCAGTACGGGATCCCTAAGGCAGACCCAGTACTTC.

The rearrangement uses TRBV27 and TRBJ2-1; the D gene is possibly TRBD2 (6 bases). Germline CDR1 and CDR2: MNHEY and SMNVEV (reference sequence). The CDR3 is 18 residues long. Trimming cost V 5 bases and J 9 bases, with 29 bases left between them. The CDR3 DNA follows: TGTGCCAGCAGTCGCCAAGGTACCTCGGGGGTACTTGGGGGTGAGCAGTTCTTC. Amino acids: CASSRQGTSGVLGGEQFF.

This chain links TRBV3-1 (or the pseudogene TRBV3-2) with TRBJ2-5; possibly TRBD1 for D (6 bases). Trimming took off 3 bases at V and 4 bases at J, with 18 bases between the two ends. Germline V lookup: CDR1 LGHDT, CDR2 YNNKEL (reference sequence). This CDR3 is 16 amino acids long. CDR3 DNA sequence: TGTGCCAGCAGCCATGAAGGGGGAGTGGTAGGAGAGACCCAGTACTTC. Translation gives CASSHEGGVVGETQYF.

The chain carries TRBV4-1 and TRBJ1-4, with 9 bases identical to TRBD1. V shed 3 bases, J shed 6 bases, and the junction held 2 bases outside the gene matches. The CDR3 runs to 14 residues. Germline CDR1 reads MGHRA; CDR2 reads YSYEKL. The CDR3 loop reads CASSQGQGYEKLFF. DNA of the CDR3: TGCGCCAGCAGCCAGGGACAGGGATATGAAAAACTGTTTTTT.

The rearrangement joins TRBV19 to TRBJ1-2, with 7 bases matching TRBD1. Germline values: CDR1 LNHDA, CDR2 SQIVND (reference sequence). This CDR3 has 12 residues. The V and J ends lost 8 bases and 6 bases, in that order; junction bases with no gene match: 6. Written as DNA, the CDR3 is TGTGCCAGTCACGGAGGGGGCCATGGCTACACCTTC. Translation: CASHGGGHGYTF.

The chain recombines TRBV15 with TRBJ1-1; a possible D gene is TRBD1 (5 bases). This CDR3 has 16 amino acids. Deletions cut 3 bases from V and 4 bases from J, with 18 bases between. Germline V gene lookup returns CDR1 LNHNV and CDR2 YYDKDF (reference sequence). Here the CDR3 DNA reads TGTGCCACCAGCAGCAGACTTGATTGGGGGGGCACTGAAGCTTTCTTT. Its protein product is CATSSRLDWGGTEAFF.

V gene TRBV28 combines with J gene TRBJ2-7, with TRBD2 matching 8 bases. Germline CDR1 MDHEN, CDR2 SYDVKM. The CDR3 is 14 amino acids. The junction had 8 bases not matched to a gene; V was cut back by 3 bases and J by 7 bases. CDR3 coding DNA: TGTGCCAGCAGTTTCAGCGGGAGCACTAGAGAGCAGTACTTC. Protein sequence: CASSFSGSTREQYF.

The chain has TRBV2 and TRBJ2-7; unclear D gene. CDR1 SNHLY and CDR2 FYNNEI come from the germline V gene. CDR3 length: 14 amino acids. V lost 3 bases to trimming and J lost 0 bases, with 9 bases between them. DNA for the CDR3: TGTGCCAGCAGTGATGTCCGTTACTCCTACGAGCAGTACTTC. Translated, it gives CASSDVRYSYEQYF. The variable domain in full, completed from reference TRBV2 and TRBJ2-7, reads EPEVTQTPSHQVTQMGQEVILRCVPISNHLYFYWYRQILGQKVEFLVSFYNNEISEKSEIFDDQFSVERPDGSNFTLKIRSTKLEDSAMYFCASSDVRYSYEQYFGPGTRLTVT.

V and J are TRBV19 and TRBJ2-2; D perhaps matches TRBD1 (5 bases). The CDR3 extends over 16 amino acids. From germline, CDR1 is LNHDA and CDR2 SQIVND (reference sequence). Deletions cut 2 bases from V and 3 bases from J, with 13 bases between. Written as DNA, the CDR3 is TGTGCCAGTAGTATACTAGGGGCAGGGTACACCGGGGAGCTGTTTTTT. It yields the protein CASSILGAGYTGELFF. Together with reference TRBV19 and TRBJ2-2, the CDR3 gives the full variable domain: DGGITQSPKYLFRKEGQNVTLSCEQNLNHDAMYWYRQDPGQGLRLIYYSQIVNDFQKGDIAEGYSVSREKKESFPLTVTSAQKNPTAFYLCASSILGAGYTGELFFGEGSRLTVL.

This rearrangement joins TRBV14 to TRBJ2-7; TRBD2 agrees at 7 bases. Per the germline V gene, CDR1 is SGHDN and CDR2 is FVKESK. There are 15 residues in the CDR3. V was clipped by 4 bases and J by 5 bases; unmatched bases: 11. CDR3 in amino acids: CASSPEAGAPHEQYF. DNA for the CDR3: TGTGCCAGCAGCCCGGAGGCGGGAGCGCCCCACGAGCAGTACTTC.

V usage is TRBV10-3 and J usage is TRBJ2-5; D remains ambiguous. Germline CDR1 reads ENHRY; CDR2 reads SYGVKD. The V gene lost 0 bases and the J gene lost 4 bases, with 9 bases spanning the gap. This CDR3 is built from 14 residues. The CDR3 sequence: CAISESQDSETQYF. CDR3 bases: TGTGCCATCAGTGAGTCCCAGGATTCAGAGACCCAGTACTTC.

V and J are TRBV5-1 and TRBJ2-6; unclear D gene. Germline assignment: CDR1 SGHRS and CDR2 YFSETQ. With 4 bases removed from V and 0 bases from J, the gap between germline ends came to 17 bases. The CDR3 sequence is 18 residues long. CDR3: CASSRKDTYRSGANVLTF. The CDR3 coding sequence is TGCGCCAGCAGCCGGAAAGACACGTATCGCTCTGGGGCCAACGTCCTGACTTTC.

The J gene is TRBJ2-1, the V gene TRBV14, with TRBD1 identical over 8 bases. The length of the CDR3 is 16 residues. V was clipped by 4 bases and J by 7 bases; unmatched bases: 12. CDR1 and CDR2 from the germline V gene are SGHDN and FVKESK. The CDR3 here is CASSRYSGTGRNEQFF. Here the CDR3 DNA reads TGTGCCAGCAGCCGCTACTCGGGGACAGGAAGGAATGAGCAGTTCTTC.

This chain joins TRBV4-1 and TRBJ1-4; TRBD1 agrees at 9 bases. With V trimmed by 0 bases and J by 3 bases, 11 bases remained unmatched. CDR1 is MGHRA and CDR2 is YSYEKL in the germline V gene. The CDR3 has 19 residues. CDR3 residues: CASSQDLSRQGGSNEKLFF. CDR3 nucleotide sequence: TGCGCCAGCAGCCAAGATCTTTCTCGACAGGGGGGCTCTAATGAAAAACTGTTTTTT.

This chain connects TRBV15 to TRBJ2-5; 10 bases match TRBD1. The germline V gene encodes CDR1 LNHNV and CDR2 YYDKDF (reference sequence). This CDR3 contains 14 residues. Trimming took 5 bases from V and 4 from J; bases not matched to a gene: 4. CDR3 residues: CATSRDRGPETQYF. In nucleotides, the CDR3 is TGTGCCACCAGCCGGGACAGGGGCCCAGAGACCCAGTACTTC.

V is TRBV7-9 and J is TRBJ1-4; 8 nucleotides match TRBD1. From germline, CDR1 is SEHNR and CDR2 FQNEAQ (reference sequence). After removal of 2 bases from V and 6 bases from J, the junction contained 11 bases not matched to a gene. This CDR3 is built from 17 residues. As DNA, the CDR3 is TGTGCCAGCAGCTTACCCTCGACAGGGGATATAGATGAAAAACTGTTTTTT. Residues: CASSLPSTGDIDEKLFF.